These 21 T cell receptor beta chains originate from one sample sequenced in a study of beta chain features in type 1 diabetes (dated by TCRdb to between 2018 and 2020). Their antigens are not known. Libraries were constructed by the immunoSEQ multiplex PCR assay. The High Capacity cDNA Reverse Transcription Kit was used to reverse transcribe all of the isolated RNA, meaning that expressed TCRB transcripts were what got sequenced. This immuneACCESS table, as held by TCRdb, lists in-frame sequences with V and J called but not all clones. Of the missing ones, under half trace to an unresolved V gene in checked studies; the others have no known cause. The sample contains 160,000 or so clones, roughly 9% of them found a single time. Of the sample, about 0.65% falls within the top ten clones. The study at large found these results: In all four CD4+ subsets, TCRB CDR3 length was moderately but significantly shorter in type 1 diabetes patients.

The sample was central memory CD4+ T cells from blood. The receptors shown here come from a woman aged 25 to 39 with type 1 diabetes.

The chain combines TRBV28 with TRBJ2-7; a weak D match, TRBD2 (5 bases). CDR1 and CDR2 (germline): MDHEN, SYDVKM. The V and J ends lost 2 bases and 12 bases respectively, with 23 bases between them. This CDR3 has 15 amino acids. For the CDR3, the DNA is TGTGCCAGCAGTTTAAGTGGAGGATCCGAAAATCGGCGGTACTTC. Protein product: CASSLSGGSENRRYF.

This clone came up a few times. V usage is TRBV5-6 and J usage is TRBJ1-1; weak D call: TRBD1 (5 bases). The V gene lost 3 bases and the J gene lost 1 base, with 16 bases spanning the gap. The CDR3 is 16 residues long. Germline lookup yields CDR1 SGHDT and CDR2 YYEEEE. The CDR3 spells CASSSWPGRANTEAFF. In DNA form, the CDR3 reads TGTGCCAGCAGCTCCTGGCCGGGCAGGGCGAACACTGAAGCTTTCTTT.

This clone was counted a few times. V gene TRBV11-2 combines with J gene TRBJ1-2; 8 bases are shared with TRBD1. V was pared by 7 bases and J by 2 bases, with 6 bases of the junction left unmatched. CDR3 length equals 14 residues. Germline lookup yields CDR1 SGHAT and CDR2 FQNNGV. As DNA, the CDR3 is TGTGCCAGCAACCCGACAGGGGCCAACTATGGCTACACCTTC. Translating it yields CASNPTGANYGYTF.

The chain carries TRBV7-9 and TRBJ2-5; D is ambiguous. The CDR3 is 12 residues long. Looked up from germline, CDR1 is SEHNR and CDR2 is FQNEAQ (reference sequence). The V and J ends lost 3 bases and 2 bases respectively, with 4 bases between them. CDR3 sequence reads: CASSFSQETQYF. The CDR3 nucleotides read TGTGCCAGCAGCTTCAGTCAAGAGACCCAGTACTTC.

This clone was picked up a small number of times. The chain couples TRBV6-1 to TRBJ1-1, with D possibly matching TRBD1 (5 bases). From germline, CDR1 is MNHNS and CDR2 SASEGT. V lost 3 bases and J 7 bases, leaving 12 bases between the germline ends. The CDR3 is 13 residues long. The CDR3 nucleotides read TGTGCCAGCAGTGAGGGGGGAATCAGTGAAGCTTTCTTT. Translated: CASSEGGISEAFF.

This clone was counted ten times or more. The rearrangement uses TRBV5-6 and TRBJ2-1; D is unclear. CDR3 length: 16 amino acids. The V end was cut by 3 bases, the J end by 6 bases, with 19 bases between. Germline V gives CDR1 SGHDT, CDR2 YYEEEE. DNA of the CDR3: TGTGCCAGCAGCTCCACGACTGGCTCCTCCCGCAATGAGCAGTTCTTC. This sequence encodes CASSSTTGSSRNEQFF. Variable domain in full (rest from reference TRBV5-6 and TRBJ2-1): DAGVTQSPTHLIKTRGQQVTLRCSPKSGHDTVSWYQQALGQGPQFIFQYYEEEERQRGNFPDRFSGHQFPNYSSELNVNALLLGDSALYLCASSSTTGSSRNEQFFGPGTRLTVL.

Only a few counts were recorded for this clone. Written as DNA, the CDR3 is TGTGCCAGCAGCTTACGACAGGCGAACACTGAAGCTTTCTTT. It yields the protein CASSLRQANTEAFF. The chain uses TRBV6-5 and TRBJ1-1, with D maybe TRBD1 (6 bases). With 6 bases removed from V and 1 base from J, the gap between germline ends came to 12 bases. CDR1 MNHEY and CDR2 SVGAGI come from the germline V gene. The CDR3 has 14 residues.

In this sample, this clone turned up a few times. This chain links TRBV4-1 with TRBJ1-5; perhaps TRBD1 as D (5 bases). The CDR3 totals 16 residues. Germline loops: CDR1 MGHRA, CDR2 YSYEKL. V dropped 4 bases and J dropped 7 bases, with 20 bases sitting between them. The CDR3 protein is CASSPTGVPAKQPQHF. CDR3 in DNA: TGCGCCAGCAGCCCCACGGGGGTTCCCGCTAAACAGCCCCAGCATTTT.

This chain links TRBV4-1 with TRBJ2-7; 8 bases line up with TRBD2. With 4 bases clipped from V and 2 bases from J, the junction kept 10 bases outside the gene matches. The CDR3 sequence is 16 residues long. Germline lookup yields CDR1 MGHRA and CDR2 YSYEKL. The DNA for the CDR3 is TGCGCCAGCAGCCCCACAGAACTAGCGGTGACCTACGAGCAGTACTTC. Its protein is CASSPTELAVTYEQYF.

Only a few counts were recorded for this clone. The CDR3 reads CAWSRDRGARNTIYF. The DNA for the CDR3 is TGTGCCTGGAGCAGGGACAGGGGTGCAAGAAACACCATATATTTT. The rearrangement uses TRBV30 and TRBJ1-3, with 10 bases fitting TRBD1. The CDR3 has 15 residues. With V trimmed by 3 bases and J by 5 bases, 7 bases remained unmatched. The germline V gene encodes CDR1 GTSNPN and CDR2 SVGIG (reference sequence).

The chain employs TRBV30 and TRBJ2-2, with 7 nucleotides matching TRBD2. This CDR3 has 16 residues. Germline CDR1 is GTSNPN and CDR2 is SVGIG (reference sequence). V was pared by 0 bases and J by 5 bases, with 9 bases of the junction left unmatched. In DNA form, the CDR3 reads TGTGCCTGGAGTGTATTTTTCGGGGGGTGGACCGGGGAGCTGTTTTTT. This codes for CAWSVFFGGWTGELFF.

The V and J genes are TRBV4-1 and TRBJ1-1; tentatively, D is TRBD1 (5 bases). This CDR3 is built from 15 residues. Germline V gene lookup returns CDR1 MGHRA and CDR2 YSYEKL. Trimming took 1 base from V and 5 from J, leaving 14 bases between them. CDR3 sequence reads: CASSQVSGRRTEAFF. CDR3 nucleotides: TGCGCCAGCAGCCAAGTTTCAGGGAGGAGGACTGAAGCTTTCTTT.

This clone was found a few times. The V and J genes are TRBV19 and TRBJ2-1; 8 nucleotides agree with TRBD2. Germline loops: CDR1 LNHDA, CDR2 SQIVND (reference sequence). CDR3 length equals 14 residues. With 7 bases clipped from V and 4 bases from J, the junction kept 6 bases outside the gene matches. The CDR3, as DNA: TGTGCCAGTAAACTAGCGGAACAATACAATGAGCAGTTCTTC. Protein: CASKLAEQYNEQFF.

This clone was seen ten or more times. The chain carries TRBV29-1 and TRBJ2-5; D gene unclear. Germline-derived CDR1 and CDR2 are SQVTM and ANQGSEA. The length of the CDR3 is 12 residues. Trimming shortened V by 2 bases and J by 0 bases, and 4 bases separated the two germline ends. In DNA, the CDR3 is TGCAGCGTTGAACTACACCAAGAGACCCAGTACTTC. It is translated as CSVELHQETQYF.

In its sample, this clone was seen a few times. Other DNA variants within this sample encode the same CDR3. The chain is built from TRBV5-1 and TRBJ2-3, with TRBD1 matching over 8 bases. Per the germline V gene, CDR1 is SGHRS and CDR2 is YFSETQ. The trim removed 4 bases at V and 6 bases at J, leaving 4 bases unmatched. This CDR3 region has 13 residues. The chain's CDR3 is CASSPGDRDTQYF. CDR3 sequence (DNA): TGCGCCAGCAGCCCGGGGGACAGGGATACGCAGTATTTT.

The V call is TRBV6-6, the J call TRBJ2-3, with 8 bases fitting TRBD2. Germline V gives CDR1 MNHNY, CDR2 SVGAGI (reference sequence). Trimming took 5 bases from V and 5 from J; bases not matched to a gene: 9. CDR3 length equals 15 residues. The CDR3 DNA follows: TGTGCCAGCAGTGGGAGGGCCAGCGGGGGAGATACGCAGTATTTT. It yields the protein CASSGRASGGDTQYF.

This clone was seen only a few times. CDR3 sequence (DNA): TGTGCCTGGAGGTTACAGGGCCCCAATGAAAAACTGTTTTTT. Residues: CAWRLQGPNEKLFF. The J gene is TRBJ1-4, the V gene TRBV30, with TRBD1 as a possible D gene (6 bases). This CDR3 region has 14 residues. Germline V gives CDR1 GTSNPN, CDR2 SVGIG (reference sequence). V gave up 3 bases and J gave up 5 bases, with 13 bases separating them.

This chain joins TRBV29-1 and TRBJ2-1; 7 bases are a match to TRBD2. Germline V CDR1 and CDR2: SQVTM, ANQGSEA. V shed 6 bases and J 7 bases; nucleotides not matched to a gene: 12. This CDR3 is 14 amino acids long. The DNA of the CDR3 is TGCAGCGTCCAAACGCGCGGGAGCGAAAATGAGCAGTTCTTC. Its protein product is CSVQTRGSENEQFF.

This clone was seen more than once but under ten times. This chain links TRBV7-3 with TRBJ2-1, with no clear D. Germline CDR1 is SGHTA and CDR2 is FQGTGA. The CDR3 spans 13 residues. V was pared by 8 bases and J by 0 bases, with 8 bases between. The CDR3 nucleotides are TGTGCCAGCCAAGAGGACTCCTACAATGAGCAGTTCTTC. Translation: CASQEDSYNEQFF.

This chain joins TRBV2 and TRBJ1-1; D is possibly TRBD1 (6 bases). The CDR3 has 15 residues. Germline loops: CDR1 SNHLY, CDR2 FYNNEI. With 3 bases removed from V and 1 base from J, the gap between germline ends came to 12 bases. CDR3 sequence (DNA): TGTGCCAGCAGTGACGTAGGGGGTCGGAACACTGAAGCTTTCTTT. Translation: CASSDVGGRNTEAFF.

The chain links TRBV28 to TRBJ2-1, with 11 bases aligning to TRBD2. CDR1 and CDR2 from the germline V gene are MDHEN and SYDVKM. The CDR3 totals 15 residues. The ends lost 6 bases at V and 6 bases at J; junction bases unmatched: 7. The CDR3 bases are TGTGCCAGCAGCCCCGGGACTAGCGGACGCAATGAGCAGTTCTTC. Amino acids: CASSPGTSGRNEQFF.